These 32 T cell receptor beta chains share one sample of origin, sequenced in a study of a mutant IDH1 vaccine in newly diagnosed glioma (dated by TCRdb to 2020 to 2023). Libraries were prepared through the immunoSEQ multiplex PCR assay. TCRdb carries this immuneACCESS record with in-frame sequences only. Its versions omit some clonotypes, under half of them owing to an unresolved V gene in the studies checked, with the rest unexplained. The sample yields under 65,000 clones; 65% to 80% were counted once. In total, the top ten clones hold approximately 1.8% of the sample. This sample's time point label indicates: baseline, week 1 (first vaccination visit). This specimen's treatment or condition label, interpreted: pre-vaccination baseline after standard-of-care therapy. The sample here was PBMCs, taken from a glioma patient treated with radiotherapy, temozolomide or both. The receptors originated from a woman between 35 and 50 years old with glioma.

V gene TRBV7-6 combines with J gene TRBJ1-1; the D is unclear. V was cut by 1 base and J by 0 bases, with 12 bases left in between. This CDR3 comprises 16 residues. Looked up from germline, CDR1 is SGHVS and CDR2 is FNYEAQ. The CDR3 loop reads CASSLDLADLNTEAFF. In DNA, the CDR3 is TGTGCCAGCAGCTTAGATCTGGCAGACTTGAACACTGAAGCTTTCTTT.

V is TRBV19 and J is TRBJ1-6; 9 bases line up with TRBD1. J lost 0 bases, V lost 5 bases, and 5 bases had no gene match. CDR3 length equals 17 residues. Germline CDR1 and CDR2: LNHDA and SQIVND (reference sequence). The CDR3 bases are TGTGCCAGTAGTCCCCAACAGGGGGCCTCCTATAATTCACCCCTCCACTTT. Translated, it gives CASSPQQGASYNSPLHF.

V is TRBV6-5 and J is TRBJ2-5; TRBD1 or TRBD2 may be the D gene (5 bases each). The CDR3 loop spans 13 amino acids. V was cut by 6 bases and J by 10 bases, with 18 bases left in between. Germline CDR1 and CDR2: MNHEY and SVGAGI. The CDR3 DNA reads as TGTGCCAGCAGCTCCGGGGCCCAAGAGGGCCAGTACTTC. This gives the protein CASSSGAQEGQYF.

This clone is a singleton in its sample. The chain couples TRBV10-3 to TRBJ1-5; 8 nucleotides line up with TRBD1. Germline V gene data show CDR1 as ENHRY and CDR2 as SYGVKD. V lost 0 bases to trimming and J lost 2 bases; unmatched junction nucleotides: 6. CDR3 length: 17 amino acids. Written as DNA, the CDR3 is TGTGCCATCAGTGAGTCGGGCAGGGGGCATGGCAATCAGCCCCAGCATTTT. Protein product: CAISESGRGHGNQPQHF.

The rearrangement links TRBV28 to TRBJ1-6; TRBD1 matches 10 bases. The CDR3 totals 14 residues. Germline loops: CDR1 MDHEN, CDR2 SYDVKM. After removal of 6 bases from V and 9 bases from J, the junction contained 5 bases not matched to a gene. CDR3 coding DNA: TGTGCCAGCAGATGGACAGGGGGTGTTTCACCCCTCCACTTT. Encoded protein: CASRWTGGVSPLHF.

This sequence joins TRBV10-3 and TRBJ1-3; D might be TRBD1 (5 bases). This CDR3 comprises 19 residues. V was clipped by 6 bases and J by 2 bases, with 26 bases between them. Per germline, CDR1 ENHRY and CDR2 SYGVKD. The CDR3 reads CAIRVSPTVDRPTGNTIYF. The CDR3 nucleotides are TGTGCCATCAGGGTTTCCCCTACCGTTGACAGACCAACTGGAAACACCATATATTTT.

V and J are TRBV19 and TRBJ2-2, with a possible D match to TRBD1 (6 bases). CDR1 is LNHDA and CDR2 is SQIVND in the germline V gene (reference sequence). V was cut by 4 bases and J by 1 base, with 10 bases left in between. The CDR3 sequence is 15 residues long. CDR3 bases: TGTGCCAGTAGTAAACAGGGTGGGAACACCGGGGAGCTGTTTTTT. Translation gives CASSKQGGNTGELFF.

The chain couples TRBV30 to TRBJ1-2; possibly TRBD1 for D (6 bases). The CDR3 loop spans 14 amino acids. The ends were cut back, 0 bases at V and 5 bases at J, with 13 bases in the middle. Germline CDR1 and CDR2: GTSNPN and SVGIG (reference sequence). Here the CDR3 reads CAWSVLAGAYGYTF. The CDR3 bases are TGTGCCTGGAGTGTACTGGCAGGGGCGTATGGCTACACCTTC.

This clone has just a few counts. The chain joins TRBV29-1 to TRBJ1-1, with TRBD1 matching 7 bases. The CDR3 sequence is 13 residues long. Trimming removed 7 bases from V and 4 bases from J; junction bases left unmatched: 9. Germline V lookup: CDR1 SQVTM, CDR2 ANQGSEA. The CDR3 loop is CSAQQGRFTEAFF. DNA of the CDR3: TGCAGCGCCCAACAGGGGAGGTTCACTGAAGCTTTCTTT.

This clone showed up just once. The rearrangement joins TRBV6-5 to TRBJ2-1, with D perhaps TRBD1 (5 bases). This CDR3 is 15 amino acids long. Germline CDR1 is MNHEY and CDR2 is SVGAGI. V was trimmed by 0 bases and J by 9 bases, leaving 15 bases between them. The CDR3: CASSYSITPQGEQFF. CDR3 DNA sequence: TGTGCCAGCAGTTACTCGATTACTCCGCAGGGTGAGCAGTTCTTC.

This chain joins TRBV6-1 and TRBJ1-2; 9 bases are shared with TRBD1. The CDR3 totals 14 residues. The germline V gene has CDR1 MNHNS and CDR2 SASEGT. After removal of 7 bases from V and 2 bases from J, the junction contained 5 bases not matched to a gene. For the CDR3, the DNA is TGTGCCAGCAACCCGACAGGGGGAAACTATGGCTACACCTTC. It is translated as CASNPTGGNYGYTF.

This chain links TRBV5-1 with TRBJ1-4, with D possibly matching TRBD1 (5 bases). V shed 0 bases and J shed 7 bases, with 10 bases lying between them. The CDR3 loop spans 14 amino acids. Germline assignment: CDR1 SGHRS and CDR2 YFSETQ. In nucleotides, the CDR3 is TGCGCCAGCAGCTTGGCGGGACTGGGTGAAAAACTGTTTTTT. Residues: CASSLAGLGEKLFF.

The chain links TRBV29-1 to TRBJ1-2; a weak D match, TRBD1 (5 bases). CDR1 SQVTM and CDR2 ANQGSEA come from the germline V gene. This CDR3 is 13 amino acids long. The CDR3 spells CTVRAGGSDGYTF. CDR3 bases: TGCACCGTGCGGGCGGGGGGGTCCGATGGCTACACCTTC.

The V gene is TRBV6-1, the J gene TRBJ2-7, with 12 bases identical to TRBD1. This CDR3 is built from 15 residues. The junction had 10 bases not matched to a gene; V was cut back by 10 bases and J by 3 bases. Germline lookup yields CDR1 MNHNS and CDR2 SASEGT. This CDR3 reads CAITGGQGAIYEQYF. The DNA of the CDR3 is TGTGCCATTACCGGGGGACAGGGGGCGATCTACGAGCAGTACTTC.

This sequence joins TRBV2 and TRBJ1-2; tentative D call: TRBD1 (5 bases). V lost 6 bases to trimming and J lost 4 bases, with 12 bases between them. CDR1 is SNHLY, CDR2 FYNNEI, per germline. The CDR3 is 13 residues long. This chain's CDR3 is CASSPGPRYGYTF. CDR3 nucleotides: TGTGCCAGCAGCCCGGGACCCCGCTATGGCTACACCTTC.

J is TRBJ2-7 and V is TRBV5-6; 7 nucleotides line up with TRBD1. V dropped 2 bases and J dropped 2; count of bases not matched to a gene: 7. CDR3 length: 15 amino acids. Germline V CDR1 and CDR2: SGHDT, YYEEEE. The CDR3 loop reads CASSLGQGDTYEQYF. The CDR3, as DNA: TGTGCCAGCAGCTTAGGGCAGGGGGACACCTACGAGCAGTACTTC.

In this sample, this clone turned up a few times. The genes are TRBV4-1 and TRBJ1-1; D unclear. Trimming stripped 0 bases from V and 4 bases from J, with 12 bases between. The CDR3 loop spans 15 amino acids. CDR1 and CDR2 (germline): MGHRA, YSYEKL. CDR3 residues: CASSQERWGATEAFF. In DNA, the CDR3 is TGCGCCAGCAGCCAAGAACGATGGGGAGCCACTGAAGCTTTCTTT.

Of note for this clone: It is unclear where the CDR3 begins or ends on the DNA, so no DNA is shown, and the CDR3 is as TCRdb lists it. The rearrangement links TRBV29-1 to TRBJ1-1. The CDR3 is 13 amino acids in total, end residues counted. CDR1 and CDR2 (germline): SQVTM, ANQGSEA. This chain's CDR3 is CSVEDWGLGTTFF.

The chain has TRBV6-5 and TRBJ2-7, with a weak D call TRBD2 (6 bases). Germline CDR1 and CDR2: MNHEY and SVGAGI. V dropped 7 bases and J dropped 3 bases, with 16 bases sitting between them. The CDR3 extends over 14 amino acids. As DNA, the CDR3 is TGTGCCAGCACCCGCGGGGCGGGTAGCTACGAGCAGTACTTC. It translates to CASTRGAGSYEQYF.

This chain joins TRBV12-5 and TRBJ2-7, with 10 nucleotides matching TRBD1. Germline CDR1 LGHNT, CDR2 FRNRAP. V was clipped by 2 bases and J by 7 bases; unmatched bases: 11. The CDR3 is made up of 16 amino acids. CDR3 sequence (DNA): TGTGCTAGTGGTTTGAGGGCCGGGACAGGGGTGGGGGAGCAGTACTTC. Residues: CASGLRAGTGVGEQYF.

The V and J genes are TRBV27 and TRBJ2-5, with D perhaps assigned TRBD1 or TRBD2 (5 bases each). Germline CDR1 MNHEY, CDR2 SMNVEV (reference sequence). Trimming stripped 11 bases from V and 3 bases from J, with 13 bases between. The CDR3 loop spans 12 amino acids. The CDR3 nucleotides read TGTGCCGGGGGAATATTTAAAGAGACCCAGTACTTC. Encoded protein: CAGGIFKETQYF.

This clone was seen a single time. The chain joins TRBV11-2 to TRBJ1-2; maybe TRBD1 (5 bases). This CDR3 has 16 residues. Trimming shortened V by 5 bases and J by 4 bases, and 20 bases separated the two germline ends. Germline V gives CDR1 SGHAT, CDR2 FQNNGV. The chain's CDR3 is CASSPKRVVQGYGYTF. CDR3 nucleotide sequence: TGTGCCAGCAGCCCGAAGAGAGTAGTTCAGGGCTATGGCTACACCTTC.

This clone was counted a single time. The rearrangement joins TRBV27 to TRBJ1-2; the D gene is possibly TRBD1 (6 bases). This CDR3 comprises 14 residues. Germline loops: CDR1 MNHEY, CDR2 SMNVEV (reference sequence). The V and J ends lost 4 bases and 5 bases respectively, with 14 bases between them. The DNA for the CDR3 is TGTGCCAGCAGTTCCGGACAGCTCCGGTATGGCTACACCTTC. Its translation: CASSSGQLRYGYTF.

As DNA, the CDR3 is TGCGCCAGCAGCTTGTCGGGGGCGCTCGGGCAGCCCCAGCATTTT. Translating gives CASSLSGALGQPQHF. V gene TRBV5-1 combines with J gene TRBJ1-5; perhaps TRBD1 as D (6 bases). The CDR3 loop spans 15 amino acids. The germline V gene encodes CDR1 SGHRS and CDR2 YFSETQ. V lost 1 base and J 7 bases, leaving 15 bases between the germline ends. Full variable domain (missing parts from reference TRBV5-1 and TRBJ1-5): KAGVTQTPRYLIKTRGQQVTLSCSPISGHRSVSWYQQTPGQGLQFLFEYFSETQRNKGNFPGRFSGRQFSNSRSEMNVSTLELGDSALYLCASSLSGALGQPQHFGDGTRLSIL.

This clone has a single count. This chain uses TRBV2 with TRBJ2-2; D unclear. In germline, CDR1 is SNHLY, CDR2 FYNNEI. CDR3 length equals 16 residues. V was pared by 1 base and J by 1 base, with 10 bases between. CDR3 residues: CASSEEDSRNTGELFF. CDR3 in DNA: TGTGCCAGCAGTGAAGAGGATAGTCGGAACACCGGGGAGCTGTTTTTT.

The chain has TRBV5-6 and TRBJ1-1; possible D gene TRBD1, 6 bases. There are 12 residues in the CDR3. V was pared by 2 bases and J by 4 bases, with 6 bases between. Germline values: CDR1 SGHDT, CDR2 YYEEEE. The chain's CDR3 is CASSLQGTEAFF. CDR3 bases: TGTGCCAGCAGCTTACAGGGCACTGAAGCTTTCTTT. The full variable domain, rest sourced from reference TRBV5-6 and TRBJ1-1, is DAGVTQSPTHLIKTRGQQVTLRCSPKSGHDTVSWYQQALGQGPQFIFQYYEEEERQRGNFPDRFSGHQFPNYSSELNVNALLLGDSALYLCASSLQGTEAFFGQGTRLTVV.

The J gene is TRBJ1-5, the V gene TRBV7-2; D is unclear. The CDR3 is 12 amino acids. Germline lookup yields CDR1 SGHTA and CDR2 FQGNSA. V lost 5 bases to trimming and J lost 6 bases, with 8 bases between them. The CDR3 region has the DNA TGTGCCAGCAGCCCGCCTGGTCAGCCCCAGCATTTT. Its translation is CASSPPGQPQHF.

The CDR3 region has the DNA TGTGCCAGCAGTGGATGGGGTGCTGAAGCTTTCTTT. It is translated as CASSGWGAEAFF. V and J are TRBV2 and TRBJ1-1, with D unresolved. Trimming cost V 4 bases and J 6 bases, with 9 bases left between them. The CDR3 sequence is 12 residues long. Germline CDR1 reads SNHLY; CDR2 reads FYNNEI. Filled out from reference TRBV2 and TRBJ1-1, the complete variable domain reads EPEVTQTPSHQVTQMGQEVILRCVPISNHLYFYWYRQILGQKVEFLVSFYNNEISEKSEIFDDQFSVERPDGSNFTLKIRSTKLEDSAMYFCASSGWGAEAFFGQGTRLTVV.

The CDR3 sequence: CASSPPGQTHGYTF. CDR3 bases: TGTGCCAGCAGCCCCCCGGGACAGACCCATGGCTACACCTTC. The J gene is TRBJ1-2, the V gene TRBV6-6; 7 nucleotides match TRBD1. Germline lookup yields CDR1 MNHNY and CDR2 SVGAGI (reference sequence). With V trimmed by 6 bases and J by 6 bases, 10 bases remained unmatched. This CDR3 has 14 residues.

The rearrangement links TRBV15 to TRBJ1-2, with 8 bases lining up with TRBD1. With V trimmed by 1 base and J by 8 bases, 9 bases remained unmatched. The CDR3 runs 15 residues. The germline V gene has CDR1 LNHNV and CDR2 YYDKDF (reference sequence). CDR3 nucleotide sequence: TGTGCCACCAGCAGAGGGAAGGGGACAGGTACCGGCTACACCTTC. It codes for CATSRGKGTGTGYTF.

This clone appeared a single time. The chain carries TRBV19 and TRBJ1-1; the D gene is possibly TRBD1 (6 bases). CDR1 and CDR2 (germline): LNHDA, SQIVND (reference sequence). The CDR3 is 16 amino acids. The germline V and J ends were trimmed by 7 bases and 2 bases, with 20 bases remaining between them. The CDR3 DNA reads TGTGCCAGTACTTCTCCCTGGGGGCCAGCTAACACTGAAGCTTTCTTT. Its protein product is CASTSPWGPANTEAFF.

Concerning this clone: Sequence at one end of the junction differs from germline and may be a read error. V is TRBV2 and J is TRBJ1-3; 9 bases map to TRBD1. CDR3 length: 18 residues. Germline loops: CDR1 SNHLY, CDR2 FYNNEI. CDR3 loop: CASSPVPGQGSSGSTIYF. CDR3 coding DNA: TGTGCCAGCAGTCCAGTCCCGGGACAGGGCAGCTCTGGAAGCACCATATATTTT.